This T cell receptor beta chain was captured by sequencing in a study of T cell repertoires in cytomegalovirus infection. Points from the study as a whole: It was HLA-C-restricted CMV-specific TCR beta clonotypes that dominated the response ex vivo. Public TCR beta family frequency separated CMV-and-HLA carriers, including in an independent cohort.

This clonotype was counted only a few times. The antigen remains undetermined. A single record per CDR3 protein comes from TCRdb applying MiXCR to the reads. The table has hundreds of thousands of distinct CDR3 sequences, roughly 24% seen once. CDR3 length equals 14 residues. Per the germline V gene, CDR1 is SGHRS and CDR2 is YFSETQ. The V gene lost 0 bases and the J gene lost 7 bases, with 10 bases spanning the gap. This chain joins TRBV5-1 and TRBJ2-2; D perhaps matches TRBD2 (5 bases). This TCR was recovered from a human donor in good health (CMV status not recorded). Some clones in this sample may be carry-over from other donors' samples. The material sequenced was CD8+ T cells from PBMCs. The CDR3 reads CASSLDSGGGELFF. As DNA, the CDR3 is TGCGCCAGCAGCTTGGACTCAGGAGGCGGGGAGCTGTTTTTT.